This T cell receptor beta chain stems from a study of naive and memory T cell subsets. An equimolar mix of two oligonucleotides served as the beta constant-region primer for TRBC1 and TRBC2. TCRdb re-called the UMI-ligation and nested PCR reads through MiXCR, storing one row per CDR3 protein. The sample lists about 85,000 distinct CDR3 sequences; about an eighth were seen once. Trimming stripped 6 bases from V and 3 bases from J, with 5 bases between. The CDR3 runs to 11 residues. Germline CDR1 reads MNHEY; CDR2 reads SVGEGT. This clonotype was obtained from a human donor in good health. Specimen: central memory CD4+ T cells from blood. V usage is TRBV6-2 or TRBV6-3 and J usage is TRBJ1-1; D unclear. Written as DNA, the CDR3 is TGTGCCAGCAGCTATTACACTGAAGCTTTCTTT. Translation: CASSYYTEAFF.